Shown below are 22 T cell receptor beta chains from a single sample sequenced in a study of blood T cell repertoires in COVID-19. The data were produced by immunoSEQ multiplex PCR, yet TCRdb's version contains in-frame clones alone and is incomplete. The repertoire consists of about 160,000 clones, with more than 80% occurring once and the leading ten covering 2%. The sequenced sample was peripheral blood. The receptors originated from a woman aged 55-70 years with COVID-19, enrolled during active disease.

This clone was counted once. This sequence joins TRBV6-5 and TRBJ2-1; the D gene is possibly TRBD1 (6 bases). Germline CDR1 is MNHEY and CDR2 is SVGAGI. The V end was cut by 6 bases, the J end by 8 bases, with 14 bases between. The CDR3 spans 13 residues. Here the CDR3 reads CASRVTGLDEQFF. As DNA, the CDR3 is TGTGCCAGCAGAGTGACAGGTCTAGATGAGCAGTTCTTC.

The chain recombines TRBV29-1 with TRBJ1-6; TRBD1 matches 8 bases. Germline V gives CDR1 SQVTM, CDR2 ANQGSEA. The trim removed 3 bases at V and 9 bases at J, leaving 19 bases unmatched. CDR3 size: 18 residues. CDR3 in DNA: TGCAGCGTTGATTTTTCGACAGGGGAAAATGGGATTATTTCACCCCTCCACTTT. It is translated as CSVDFSTGENGIISPLHF.

The CDR3 DNA follows: TGCGCCAGCAGCTTGGGGGGCAGTATGACTCTCTCTGGAAACACCATATATTTT. Protein sequence: CASSLGGSMTLSGNTIYF. The rearrangement uses TRBV5-1 and TRBJ1-3; a possible D gene is TRBD1 (5 bases). Germline assignment: CDR1 SGHRS and CDR2 YFSETQ. V lost 0 bases, J lost 0 bases, and 16 bases lay in between. The CDR3 is made up of 18 amino acids.

The chain's CDR3 is CASSLHGGNYGYTF. CDR3 DNA sequence: TGTGCCAGCAGCTTACACGGAGGAAACTATGGCTACACCTTC. V usage is TRBV7-2 and J usage is TRBJ1-2; D is ambiguous. Germline assignment: CDR1 SGHTA and CDR2 FQGNSA. The V end lost 2 bases, the J end lost 2 bases, and 9 bases lay between the germline ends. This CDR3 contains 14 residues.

The table lists this clone with a count of one. The V and J genes are TRBV6-5 and TRBJ2-7, with D tentatively TRBD1 (6 bases). Looked up from germline, CDR1 is MNHEY and CDR2 is SVGAGI. The length of the CDR3 is 13 residues. The ends were cut back, 7 bases at V and 0 bases at J, with 10 bases in the middle. The CDR3 nucleotides are TGTGCCAGCAACAGGGTTCTCTCCTACGAGCAGTACTTC. This encodes CASNRVLSYEQYF.

The V and J genes are TRBV9 and TRBJ2-3; 11 bases agree with TRBD1. The CDR3 is made up of 20 amino acids. Looked up from germline, CDR1 is SGDLS and CDR2 is YYNGEE. After removal of 7 bases from V and 3 bases from J, the junction contained 22 bases not matched to a gene. This CDR3 reads CASSLALDRGRGLGTDTQYF. The CDR3, as DNA: TGTGCCAGCTCTCTGGCCCTGGACAGGGGGCGCGGGCTGGGGACAGATACGCAGTATTTT. Together with reference TRBV9 and TRBJ2-3, the CDR3 gives the full variable domain: DSGVTQTPKHLITATGQRVTLRCSPRSGDLSVYWYQQSLDQGLQFLIQYYNGEERAKGNILERFSAQQFPDLHSELNLSSLELGDSALYFCASSLALDRGRGLGTDTQYFGPGTRLTVL.

V is TRBV7-8 and J is TRBJ1-2; the match to TRBD1 covers 7 bases. Germline V gene lookup returns CDR1 SGHVS and CDR2 FQNEAQ. The CDR3 consists of 14 residues. V was clipped by 5 bases and J by 5 bases; unmatched bases: 8. DNA of the CDR3: TGTGCCAGCAGCACCGGGACAGTCCTTTATGGCTACACCTTC. Translating it yields CASSTGTVLYGYTF. The whole variable domain, remainder taken from reference TRBV7-8 and TRBJ1-2, is GAGVSQSPRYKVAKRGQDVALRCDPISGHVSLFWYQQALGQGPEFLTYFQNEAQLDKSGLPSDRFFAERPEGSVSTLKIQRTQQEDSAVYLCASSTGTVLYGYTFGSGTRLTVV.

The V call is TRBV30, the J call TRBJ2-5, with D possibly being TRBD1 (5 bases). Germline V gives CDR1 GTSNPN, CDR2 SVGIG (reference sequence). The CDR3 spans 15 residues. V was trimmed by 1 base and J by 7 bases, leaving 19 bases between them. Here the CDR3 reads CAWSDDRGPRGTQYF. Here the CDR3 DNA reads TGTGCCTGGAGTGATGATCGAGGCCCTAGGGGGACCCAGTACTTC.

J is TRBJ2-7 and V is TRBV9, with 9 bases identical to TRBD2. The length of the CDR3 is 16 residues. Trimming took 0 bases from V and 2 from J; bases not matched to a gene: 6. Germline V gene sequence: CDR1 SGDLS, CDR2 YYNGEE. The CDR3 bases are TGTGCCAGCAGCGTAGAGGGTAGCGGGGGAACCTACGAGCAGTACTTC. It encodes CASSVEGSGGTYEQYF.

This sequence joins TRBV29-1 and TRBJ2-2; TRBD2 agrees at 7 bases. This CDR3 has 15 residues. Trimming at V came to 3 bases and at J to 0 bases, leaving 4 bases not matched to a gene. Germline assignment: CDR1 SQVTM and CDR2 ANQGSEA. The CDR3 protein is CSVDGEGSNTGELFF. CDR3 coding DNA: TGCAGCGTTGACGGGGAGGGGTCGAACACCGGGGAGCTGTTTTTT.

This sequence joins TRBV4-2 and TRBJ1-6; D is unresolved. This CDR3 is 19 amino acids long. V lost 0 bases, J lost 0 bases, and 15 bases lay in between. In germline, CDR1 is LGHNA, CDR2 YNFKEQ. CDR3 sequence reads: CASSQDPTAGSSYNSPLHF. The CDR3 nucleotides read TGTGCCAGCAGCCAAGATCCAACCGCGGGAAGCTCCTATAATTCACCCCTCCACTTT.

This sequence joins TRBV9 and TRBJ1-2, with 11 bases fitting TRBD1. V lost 1 base and J lost 5; bases outside the gene matches: 7. The length of the CDR3 is 16 residues. Looked up from germline, CDR1 is SGDLS and CDR2 is YYNGEE. This CDR3 reads CASSVTPGQGGYGYTF. The CDR3 DNA sequence: TGTGCCAGCAGCGTAACGCCGGGACAGGGGGGTTATGGCTACACCTTC.

The V call is TRBV4-3, the J call TRBJ2-1; D is uncertain. V was shortened by 4 bases and J by 8 bases, with 12 bases between the two germline ends. CDR3 length equals 13 residues. Germline-derived CDR1 and CDR2 are LGHNA and YSLEER. In DNA form, the CDR3 reads TGCGCCAGCAGCCTAACAGACCAGGATGAGCAGTTCTTC. Protein sequence: CASSLTDQDEQFF.

This chain links TRBV5-1 with TRBJ2-1; 9 bases line up with TRBD2. The germline V gene encodes CDR1 SGHRS and CDR2 YFSETQ. The CDR3 runs to 14 residues. Trimming removed 0 bases from V and 9 bases from J; junction bases left unmatched: 4. The CDR3 region has the DNA TGCGCCAGCAGCTTGGCTAGCGGGGATTTTGAGCAGTTCTTC. Amino acids: CASSLASGDFEQFF. The full variable domain, completed using reference TRBV5-1 and TRBJ2-1, is KAGVTQTPRYLIKTRGQQVTLSCSPISGHRSVSWYQQTPGQGLQFLFEYFSETQRNKGNFPGRFSGRQFSNSRSEMNVSTLELGDSALYLCASSLASGDFEQFFGPGTRLTVL.

V is TRBV7-2 and J is TRBJ1-1; D perhaps matches TRBD1 (6 bases). Germline V CDR1 and CDR2: SGHTA, FQGNSA. The germline V and J ends were trimmed by 7 bases and 5 bases, with 17 bases remaining between them. This CDR3 spans 14 amino acids. In DNA, the CDR3 is TGTGCCAGCAACCCAGGGGCCCGGAAGACTGAAGCTTTCTTT. It encodes CASNPGARKTEAFF.

The V gene is TRBV10-3, the J gene TRBJ1-3; 9 bases align to TRBD1. CDR1 ENHRY and CDR2 SYGVKD come from the germline V gene. V dropped 7 bases and J dropped 1; count of bases not matched to a gene: 8. This CDR3 comprises 16 residues. CDR3 protein: CAIIRTGDRSGNTIYF. The CDR3 coding sequence is TGTGCCATCATTAGGACAGGGGATAGGTCTGGAAACACCATATATTTT.

This clone was seen a few times. This chain uses TRBV25-1 with TRBJ1-2; a weak D match, TRBD1 (6 bases). Germline V gene sequence: CDR1 MGHDK, CDR2 SYGVNS. V was pared by 3 bases and J by 0 bases, with 20 bases between. The CDR3 runs 18 residues. CDR3 DNA: TGTGCCAGCAGTGACGGGACACGAGGTATTGGAACTAACTATGGCTACACCTTC. This sequence encodes CASSDGTRGIGTNYGYTF.

V usage is TRBV7-7 and J usage is TRBJ2-1; 8 nucleotides agree with TRBD1. The CDR3 spans 15 residues. Germline trimming cut 6 bases from V and 4 bases from J; bases unmatched to any gene: 8. From germline, CDR1 is SSHAT and CDR2 FNYEAQ (reference sequence). CDR3 nucleotides: TGTGCCAGCAGTCCGGGGACAGGTGAATACAATGAGCAGTTCTTC. Protein: CASSPGTGEYNEQFF. Full variable domain (remainder filled in from reference TRBV7-7 and TRBJ2-1): GAGVSQSPRYKVTKRGQDVTLRCDPISSHATLYWYQQALGQGPEFLTYFNYEAQPDKSGLPSDRFSAERPEGSISTLTIQRTEQRDSAMYRCASSPGTGEYNEQFFGPGTRLTVL.

This clone occurred a few times. V and J are TRBV6-5 and TRBJ2-7, with TRBD1 identical over 8 bases. The length of the CDR3 is 15 residues. The V gene's germline CDR1 is MNHEY and CDR2 SVGAGI. V trimming: 7 bases; J trimming: 1 base; junction bases outside the gene matches: 9. The CDR3 DNA follows: TGTGCCAGCACCACCGGGACAGGATCTTCCTACGAGCAGTACTTC. It specifies CASTTGTGSSYEQYF.

The V and J genes are TRBV4-3 and TRBJ2-7, with 7 bases that match TRBD1. Germline CDR1 and CDR2: LGHNA and YSLEER. The ends lost 1 base at V and 6 bases at J; junction bases unmatched: 6. CDR3 length: 14 amino acids. The CDR3 protein is CASSQGQGIGEQYF. Here the CDR3 DNA reads TGCGCCAGCAGCCAAGGACAGGGAATTGGCGAGCAGTACTTC.

V usage is TRBV27 and J usage is TRBJ1-4, with D tentatively TRBD1 (5 bases). Deletions cut 6 bases from V and 6 bases from J, with 20 bases between. Germline-derived CDR1 and CDR2 are MNHEY and SMNVEV (reference sequence). The CDR3 consists of 16 residues. As DNA, the CDR3 is TGTGCCAGCAGGGACACGCTGGGGGGAGTTGATGAAAAACTGTTTTTT. Protein product: CASRDTLGGVDEKLFF.

This clone was seen once. The chain links TRBV2 to TRBJ1-2, with 7 nucleotides matching TRBD1. Germline V gene sequence: CDR1 SNHLY, CDR2 FYNNEI. Trimming took 4 bases from V and 6 from J; bases not matched to a gene: 2. The CDR3 has 12 amino acids. This CDR3 reads CASSGQGDGYTF. The DNA of the CDR3 is TGTGCCAGCAGTGGACAGGGCGATGGCTACACCTTC.